This is a list of T cell receptor beta chains from one sample in a study of response to subunit inactivated influenza vaccine. TCRdb re-called the RT-PCR reads with MiXCR, one entry per CDR3 protein. The top ten hold 2.5% to 3% of the sample, which has roughly 500,000 distinct CDR3 sequences, under 30% seen once. The sample was also reused in another study, on T cells expressing NK-cell markers.

This specimen was CD4+ T cells sorted from PBMCs, taken 11 to 12 days after vaccination. The receptors stem from a middle-aged man who received an inactivated influenza vaccine. Both conserved end residues are part of each CDR3. The order of the fields is J gene, clone size, V gene, D gene, CDR3 protein, CDR3 DNA. D genes are given only for firm matches. The size entry is marked missing in some rows and otherwise reads once, few, many or a size class.

j_gene: TRBJ2-1; abundance: -; v_gene: TRBV20-1; d_gene: -; CDR3aa: CSAKSTSWLYNEQFF; CDR3nt: TGCAGTGCTAAGTCCACTAGCTGGTTGTACAATGAGCAGTTCTTC
j_gene: TRBJ1-2; abundance: -; v_gene: TRBV5-1; d_gene: TRBD1; CDR3aa: CASSQKGDRDGYTF; CDR3nt: TGCGCCAGCAGCCAAAAGGGGGACAGGGATGGCTACACCTTC
j_gene: TRBJ2-1; abundance: many; v_gene: TRBV12-3/TRBV12-4; d_gene: -; CDR3aa: CASSPRGEQFF; CDR3nt: TGTGCCAGCAGTCCTCGGGGTGAGCAGTTCTTC
j_gene: TRBJ1-6; abundance: -; v_gene: TRBV20-1; d_gene: -; CDR3aa: CCARDMDGNNSPLHF; CDR3nt: TGCTGTGCTAGAGACATGGACGGTAATAATTCACCCCTCCACTTT
j_gene: TRBJ2-5; abundance: few; v_gene: TRBV7-2; d_gene: TRBD1; CDR3aa: CASSILGQGVETQYF; CDR3nt: TGTGCCAGCAGCATTCTGGGACAGGGTGTCGAGACCCAGTACTTC
j_gene: TRBJ1-1; abundance: -; v_gene: TRBV10-3; d_gene: TRBD1; CDR3aa: CAINNDRVGNTEAFF; CDR3nt: TGTGCCATCAACAACGACAGGGTCGGTAACACTGAAGCTTTCTTT
j_gene: TRBJ2-5; abundance: -; v_gene: TRBV12-3/TRBV12-4; d_gene: -; CDR3aa: CASSPQGGPQETQYF; CDR3nt: TGTGCCAGCAGCCCTCAGGGGGGCCCGCAAGAGACCCAGTACTTC
j_gene: TRBJ2-3; abundance: -; v_gene: TRBV29-1; d_gene: -; CDR3aa: CSVAKARTDTQYF; CDR3nt: TGCAGCGTTGCCAAAGCGCGCACAGATACGCAGTATTTT
j_gene: TRBJ1-1; abundance: few; v_gene: TRBV2; d_gene: -; CDR3aa: CASRLGPHEAFF; CDR3nt: TGTGCCAGCAGGCTGGGTCCACATGAAGCTTTCTTT
j_gene: TRBJ2-7; abundance: -; v_gene: TRBV5-4; d_gene: -; CDR3aa: CASSLPGGQSYEQYF; CDR3nt: TGTGCCAGCAGCTTGCCCGGTGGACAGTCCTACGAGCAGTACTTC
j_gene: TRBJ2-2; abundance: many; v_gene: TRBV4-3; d_gene: -; CDR3aa: CASSQEQNTGELFF; CDR3nt: TGCGCCAGCAGCCAAGAACAGAACACCGGGGAGCTGTTTTTT
j_gene: TRBJ2-5; abundance: few; v_gene: TRBV5-1; d_gene: TRBD2; CDR3aa: CASSLVVAGDLQETQYF; CDR3nt: TGCGCCAGCAGCTTGGTTGTAGCGGGGGACCTTCAAGAGACCCAGTACTTC
j_gene: TRBJ2-1; abundance: few; v_gene: TRBV20-1; d_gene: -; CDR3aa: CSARGASLSGSYNEQFF; CDR3nt: TGCAGTGCTAGAGGGGCTAGCCTCAGCGGCTCCTACAATGAGCAGTTCTTC
j_gene: TRBJ2-3; abundance: -; v_gene: TRBV12-3/TRBV12-4; d_gene: -; CDR3aa: CASSLVPLRGRQDTQYF; CDR3nt: TGTGCCAGCAGTTTAGTCCCTTTGCGGGGGCGGCAGGATACGCAGTATTTT
j_gene: TRBJ2-2; abundance: few; v_gene: TRBV7-9; d_gene: -; CDR3aa: CASTMTPYGTGELFF; CDR3nt: TGTGCCAGCACCATGACACCGTATGGCACCGGGGAGCTGTTTTTT
j_gene: TRBJ2-2; abundance: -; v_gene: TRBV20-1; d_gene: TRBD2; CDR3aa: CSASTLAGLAGGNTGELFF; CDR3nt: TGCAGTGCCAGTACCCTCGCGGGACTAGCGGGAGGAAACACCGGGGAGCTGTTTTTT
j_gene: TRBJ2-2; abundance: few; v_gene: TRBV12-3/TRBV12-4; d_gene: -; CDR3aa: CASRLGWPGELFF; CDR3nt: TGTGCCAGCAGACTTGGATGGCCCGGGGAGCTGTTTTTT
j_gene: TRBJ2-5; abundance: many; v_gene: TRBV20-1; d_gene: TRBD2; CDR3aa: CSASSAGGPETQYF; CDR3nt: TGCAGTGCTAGTTCTGCGGGAGGGCCAGAGACCCAGTACTTC
j_gene: TRBJ1-2; abundance: few; v_gene: TRBV5-1; d_gene: TRBD1; CDR3aa: CASSSRDSPMANYGYTF; CDR3nt: TGCGCCAGCAGCTCTCGGGACAGCCCTATGGCTAACTATGGCTACACCTTC
j_gene: TRBJ1-6; abundance: -; v_gene: TRBV7-2; d_gene: -; CDR3aa: CASSSPHQGSSPLHF; CDR3nt: TGTGCCAGCAGCTCCCCCCATCAGGGGAGCTCACCCCTCCACTTT
j_gene: TRBJ1-4; abundance: -; v_gene: TRBV6-1; d_gene: -; CDR3aa: CASSAGLSNEKLFF; CDR3nt: TGTGCCAGCAGTGCGGGACTCTCTAATGAAAAACTGTTTTTT
j_gene: TRBJ2-4; abundance: few; v_gene: TRBV18; d_gene: TRBD1; CDR3aa: CASSPKDRGRGYF; CDR3nt: TGTGCCAGCTCACCGAAGGACAGGGGAAGGGGGTACTTC
j_gene: TRBJ2-3; abundance: many; v_gene: TRBV7-2; d_gene: -; CDR3aa: CASCVGGFTDTQYF; CDR3nt: TGTGCCAGCTGCGTGGGGGGTTTCACAGATACGCAGTATTTT
j_gene: TRBJ2-1; abundance: -; v_gene: TRBV14; d_gene: TRBD2; CDR3aa: CASSSFRDTHSGRAIYEQFF; CDR3nt: TGTGCCAGCAGCTCCTTCCGGGACACGCATAGCGGGAGGGCCATTTATGAGCAGTTCTTC